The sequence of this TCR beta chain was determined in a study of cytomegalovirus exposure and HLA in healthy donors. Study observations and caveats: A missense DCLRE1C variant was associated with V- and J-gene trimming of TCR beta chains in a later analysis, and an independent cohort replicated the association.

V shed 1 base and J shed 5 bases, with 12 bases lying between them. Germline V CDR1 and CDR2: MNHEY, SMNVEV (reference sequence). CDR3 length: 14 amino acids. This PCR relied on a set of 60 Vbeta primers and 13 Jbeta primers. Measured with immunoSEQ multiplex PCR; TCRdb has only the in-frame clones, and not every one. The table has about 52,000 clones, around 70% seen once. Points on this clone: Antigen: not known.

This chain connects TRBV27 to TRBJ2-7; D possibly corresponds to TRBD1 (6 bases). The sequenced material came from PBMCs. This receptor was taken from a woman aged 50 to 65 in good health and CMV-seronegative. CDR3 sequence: CASSLWGRRDEQYF. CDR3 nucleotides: TGTGCCAGCAGTTTATGGGGGCGCCGGGACGAGCAGTACTTC.